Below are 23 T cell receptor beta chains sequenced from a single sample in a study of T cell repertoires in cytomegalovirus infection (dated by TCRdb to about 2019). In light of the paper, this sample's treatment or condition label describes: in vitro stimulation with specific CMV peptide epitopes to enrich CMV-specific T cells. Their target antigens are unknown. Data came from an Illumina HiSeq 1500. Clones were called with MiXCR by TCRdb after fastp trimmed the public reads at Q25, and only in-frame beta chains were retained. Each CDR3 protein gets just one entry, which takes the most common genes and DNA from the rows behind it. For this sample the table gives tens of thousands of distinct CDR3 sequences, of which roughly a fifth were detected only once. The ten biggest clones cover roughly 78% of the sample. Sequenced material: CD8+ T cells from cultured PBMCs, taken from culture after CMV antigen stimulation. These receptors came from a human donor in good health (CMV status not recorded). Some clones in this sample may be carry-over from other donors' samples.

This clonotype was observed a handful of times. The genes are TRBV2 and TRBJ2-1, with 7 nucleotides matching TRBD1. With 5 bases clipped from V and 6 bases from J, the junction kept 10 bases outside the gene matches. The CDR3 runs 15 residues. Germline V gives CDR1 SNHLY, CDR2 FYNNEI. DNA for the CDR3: TGTGCCAGCAGTCTCCGGACCCAGGGGGTCAATGAGCAGTTCTTC. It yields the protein CASSLRTQGVNEQFF.

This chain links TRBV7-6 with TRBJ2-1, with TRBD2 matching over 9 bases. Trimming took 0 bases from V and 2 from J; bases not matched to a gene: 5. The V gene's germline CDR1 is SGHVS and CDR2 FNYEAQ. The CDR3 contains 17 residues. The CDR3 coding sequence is TGTGCCAGCAGCTTAGCGCTGCGGGGGGGCCCCTACAATGAGCAGTTCTTC. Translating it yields CASSLALRGGPYNEQFF.

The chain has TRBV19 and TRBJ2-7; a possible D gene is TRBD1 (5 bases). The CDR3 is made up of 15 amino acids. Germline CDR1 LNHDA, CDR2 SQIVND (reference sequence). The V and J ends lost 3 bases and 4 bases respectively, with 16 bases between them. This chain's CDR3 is CASSMGGTGPYEQYF. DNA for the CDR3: TGTGCCAGTAGTATGGGCGGTACAGGCCCTTACGAGCAGTACTTC.

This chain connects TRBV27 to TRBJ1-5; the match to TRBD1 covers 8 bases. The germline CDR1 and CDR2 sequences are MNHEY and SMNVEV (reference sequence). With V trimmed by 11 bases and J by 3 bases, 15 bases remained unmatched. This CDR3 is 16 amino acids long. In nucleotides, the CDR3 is TGTGCCCCGCTGAAAGGGGACAGGTCCTCCAATCAGCCCCAGCATTTT. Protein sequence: CAPLKGDRSSNQPQHF.

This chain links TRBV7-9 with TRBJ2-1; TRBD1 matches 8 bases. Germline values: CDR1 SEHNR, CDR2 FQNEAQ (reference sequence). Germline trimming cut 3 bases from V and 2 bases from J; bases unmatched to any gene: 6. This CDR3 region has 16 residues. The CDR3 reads CASSFPGQGPYNEQFF. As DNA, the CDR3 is TGTGCCAGCAGCTTCCCAGGACAGGGCCCCTACAATGAGCAGTTCTTC.

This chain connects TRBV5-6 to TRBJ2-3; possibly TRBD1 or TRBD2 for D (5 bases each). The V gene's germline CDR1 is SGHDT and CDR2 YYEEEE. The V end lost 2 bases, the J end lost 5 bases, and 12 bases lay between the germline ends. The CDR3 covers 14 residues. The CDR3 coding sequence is TGTGCCAGCAGCTTACGGGACCTGGGAGATACGCAGTATTTT. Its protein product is CASSLRDLGDTQYF.

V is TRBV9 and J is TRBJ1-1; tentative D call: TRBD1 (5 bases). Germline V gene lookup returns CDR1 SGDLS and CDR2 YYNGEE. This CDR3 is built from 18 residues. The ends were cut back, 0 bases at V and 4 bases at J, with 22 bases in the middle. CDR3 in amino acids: CASSVESMGLGASTEAFF. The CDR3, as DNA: TGTGCCAGCAGCGTAGAATCAATGGGGCTTGGCGCGAGCACTGAAGCTTTCTTT.

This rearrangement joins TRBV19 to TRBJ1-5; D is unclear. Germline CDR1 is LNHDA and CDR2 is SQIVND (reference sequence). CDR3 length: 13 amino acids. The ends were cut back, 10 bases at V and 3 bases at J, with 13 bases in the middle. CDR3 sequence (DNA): TGTGCCACTACAACTGGTGACAATCAGCCCCAGCATTTT. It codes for CATTTGDNQPQHF. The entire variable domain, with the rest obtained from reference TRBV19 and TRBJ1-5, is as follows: DGGITQSPKYLFRKEGQNVTLSCEQNLNHDAMYWYRQDPGQGLRLIYYSQIVNDFQKGDIAEGYSVSREKKESFPLTVTSAQKNPTAFYLCATTTGDNQPQHFGDGTRLSIL.

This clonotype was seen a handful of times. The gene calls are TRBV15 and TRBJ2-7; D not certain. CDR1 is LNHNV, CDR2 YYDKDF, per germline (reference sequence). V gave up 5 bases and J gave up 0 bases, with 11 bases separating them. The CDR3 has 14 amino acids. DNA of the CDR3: TGTGCCACCAGCGTGGCACCGAGCTCCTACGAGCAGTACTTC. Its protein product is CATSVAPSSYEQYF. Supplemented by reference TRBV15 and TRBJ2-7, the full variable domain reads DAMVIQNPRYQVTQFGKPVTLSCSQTLNHNVMYWYQQKSSQAPKLLFHYYDKDFNNEADTPDNFQSRRPNTSFCFLDIRSPGLGDTAMYLCATSVAPSSYEQYFGPGTRLTVT.

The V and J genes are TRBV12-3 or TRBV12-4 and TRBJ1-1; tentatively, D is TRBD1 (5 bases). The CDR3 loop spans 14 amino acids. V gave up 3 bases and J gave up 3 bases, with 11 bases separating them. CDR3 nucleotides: TGTGCCAGCAGTTTTGGGGGAGGGCACACTGAAGCTTTCTTT. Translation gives CASSFGGGHTEAFF.

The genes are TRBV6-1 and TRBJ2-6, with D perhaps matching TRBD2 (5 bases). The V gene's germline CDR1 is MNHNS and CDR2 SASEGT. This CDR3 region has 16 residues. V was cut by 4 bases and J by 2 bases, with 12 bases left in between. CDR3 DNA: TGTGCCAGCAGTGGGAGACGGGGAGCTGGGGCCAACGTCCTGACTTTC. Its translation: CASSGRRGAGANVLTF.

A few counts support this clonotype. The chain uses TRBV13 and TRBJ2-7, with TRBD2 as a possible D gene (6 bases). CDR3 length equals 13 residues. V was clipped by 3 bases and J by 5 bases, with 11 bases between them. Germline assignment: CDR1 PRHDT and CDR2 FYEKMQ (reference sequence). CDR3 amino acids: CASSFSGEDEQYF. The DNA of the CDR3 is TGTGCCAGCAGCTTTTCGGGAGAGGACGAGCAGTACTTC.

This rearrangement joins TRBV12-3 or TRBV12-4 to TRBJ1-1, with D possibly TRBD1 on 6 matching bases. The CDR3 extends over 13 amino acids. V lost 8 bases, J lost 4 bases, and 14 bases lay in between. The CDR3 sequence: CASRFQGITEAFF. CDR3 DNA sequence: TGTGCCAGCCGGTTCCAGGGGATCACTGAAGCTTTCTTT.

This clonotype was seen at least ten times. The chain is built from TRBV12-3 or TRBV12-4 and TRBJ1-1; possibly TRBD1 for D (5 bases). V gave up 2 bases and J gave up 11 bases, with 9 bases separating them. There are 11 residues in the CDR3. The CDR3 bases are TGTGCCAGCAGTTTACAGGGACCGGCTTTCTTT. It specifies CASSLQGPAFF.

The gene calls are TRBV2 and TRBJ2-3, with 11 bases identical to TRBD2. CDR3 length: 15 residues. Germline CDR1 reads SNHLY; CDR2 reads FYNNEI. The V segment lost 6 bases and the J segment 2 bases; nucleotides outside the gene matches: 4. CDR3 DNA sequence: TGTGCCAGCAGGGCTAGCGGGGGGCCCACAGATACGCAGTATTTT. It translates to CASRASGGPTDTQYF.

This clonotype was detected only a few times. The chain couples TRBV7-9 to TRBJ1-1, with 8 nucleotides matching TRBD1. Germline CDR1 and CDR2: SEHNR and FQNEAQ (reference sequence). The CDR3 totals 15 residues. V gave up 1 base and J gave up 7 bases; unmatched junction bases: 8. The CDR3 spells CASSLDLNRGIEAFF. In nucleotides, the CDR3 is TGTGCCAGCAGCTTAGACCTAAACAGGGGGATTGAAGCTTTCTTT.

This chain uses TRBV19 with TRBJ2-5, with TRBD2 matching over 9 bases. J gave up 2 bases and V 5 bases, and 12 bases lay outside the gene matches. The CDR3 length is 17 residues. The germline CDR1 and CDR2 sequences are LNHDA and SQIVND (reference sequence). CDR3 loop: CASSLYGERGVQETQYF. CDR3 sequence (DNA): TGTGCCAGTAGTCTCTACGGCGAGCGGGGGGTGCAAGAGACCCAGTACTTC.

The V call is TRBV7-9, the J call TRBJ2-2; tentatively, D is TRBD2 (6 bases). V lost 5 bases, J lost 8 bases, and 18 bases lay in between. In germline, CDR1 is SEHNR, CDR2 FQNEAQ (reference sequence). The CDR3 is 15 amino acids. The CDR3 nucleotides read TGTGCCAGCAGCCCCGGACTACCCGTAAATGGGGAGCTGTTTTTT. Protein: CASSPGLPVNGELFF.

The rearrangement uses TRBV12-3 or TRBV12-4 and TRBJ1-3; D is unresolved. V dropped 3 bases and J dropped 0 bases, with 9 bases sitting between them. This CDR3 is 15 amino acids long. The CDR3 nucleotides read TGTGCCAGCAGTTTTCTCTTGAACTCTGGAAACACCATATATTTT. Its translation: CASSFLLNSGNTIYF.

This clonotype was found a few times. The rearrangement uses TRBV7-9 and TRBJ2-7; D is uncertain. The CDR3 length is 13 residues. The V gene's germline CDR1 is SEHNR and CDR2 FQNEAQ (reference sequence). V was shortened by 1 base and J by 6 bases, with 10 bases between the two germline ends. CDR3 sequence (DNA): TGTGCCAGCAGCTTAGTGGGCTACTTCGAGCAGTACTTC. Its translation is CASSLVGYFEQYF. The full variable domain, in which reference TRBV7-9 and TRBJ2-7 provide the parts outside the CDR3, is DTGVSQNPRHKITKRGQNVTFRCDPISEHNRLYWYRQTLGQGPEFLTYFQNEAQLEKSRLLSDRFSAERPKGSFSTLEIQRTEQGDSAMYLCASSLVGYFEQYFGPGTRLTVT.

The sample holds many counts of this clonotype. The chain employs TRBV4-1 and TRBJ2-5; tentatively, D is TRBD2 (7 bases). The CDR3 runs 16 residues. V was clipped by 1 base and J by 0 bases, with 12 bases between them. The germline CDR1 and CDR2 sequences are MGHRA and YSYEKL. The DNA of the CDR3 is TGCGCCAGCAGCCAAGCGGGGGGCCTGGACCAAGAGACCCAGTACTTC. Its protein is CASSQAGGLDQETQYF.

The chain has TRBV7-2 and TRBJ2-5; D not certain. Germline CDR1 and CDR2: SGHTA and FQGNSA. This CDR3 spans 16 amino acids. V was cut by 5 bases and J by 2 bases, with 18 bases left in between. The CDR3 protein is CASSDDLTELQETQYF. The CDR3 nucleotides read TGTGCCAGCAGCGACGATCTTACAGAGCTACAAGAGACCCAGTACTTC.

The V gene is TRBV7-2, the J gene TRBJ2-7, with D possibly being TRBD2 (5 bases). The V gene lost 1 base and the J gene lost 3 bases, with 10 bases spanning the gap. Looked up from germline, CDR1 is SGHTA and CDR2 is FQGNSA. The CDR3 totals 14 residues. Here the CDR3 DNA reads TGTGCCAGCAGCTTAGGTCTAGCTCTCTACGAGCAGTACTTC. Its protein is CASSLGLALYEQYF.